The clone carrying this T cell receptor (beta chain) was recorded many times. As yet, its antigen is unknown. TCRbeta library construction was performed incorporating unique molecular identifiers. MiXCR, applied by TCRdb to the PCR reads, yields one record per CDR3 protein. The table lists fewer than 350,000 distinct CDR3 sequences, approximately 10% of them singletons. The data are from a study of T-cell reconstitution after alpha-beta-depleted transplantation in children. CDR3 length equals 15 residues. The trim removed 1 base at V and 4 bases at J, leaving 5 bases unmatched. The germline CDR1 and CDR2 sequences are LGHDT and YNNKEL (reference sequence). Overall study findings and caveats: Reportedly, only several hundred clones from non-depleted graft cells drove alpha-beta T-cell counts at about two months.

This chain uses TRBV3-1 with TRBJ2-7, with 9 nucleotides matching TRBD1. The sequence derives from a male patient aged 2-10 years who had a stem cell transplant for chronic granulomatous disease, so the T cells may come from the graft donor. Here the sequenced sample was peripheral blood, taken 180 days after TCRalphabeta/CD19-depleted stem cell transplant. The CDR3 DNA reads TGTGCCAGCAGCCAAGGGACAGGGGTTTGGTACGAGCAGTACTTC. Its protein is CASSQGTGVWYEQYF.